These 30 T cell receptor beta chains came from one sample sequenced in a study of OX40 agonist ivuxolimab in advanced cancers. The method behind the library was the immunoSEQ multiplex PCR assay. TCRdb provides this immuneACCESS table in a form limited to in-frame rearrangements. Some clones are lacking; in checked studies, under half of them reflect an unresolved V gene, and why the rest are absent is not known. The sample table holds roughly 100,000 clones, of which approximately 85% were seen once. The ten largest make up 3.5% to 4% of the sample. The source was CD4+ or CD8+ T cells sorted from blood, collected in a trial of the OX40 agonist ivuxolimab. Every receptor here comes from an adult with an advanced solid tumor such as melanoma, head and neck, liver or kidney cancer.

The chain carries TRBV10-3 and TRBJ1-3; TRBD1 is a possible D gene (6 bases). This CDR3 contains 16 residues. Germline CDR1 is ENHRY and CDR2 is SYGVKD. The germline V and J ends were trimmed by 0 bases and 2 bases, with 11 bases remaining between them. CDR3 protein: CAISESGTGTGNTIYF. CDR3 DNA: TGTGCCATCAGTGAGTCGGGAACAGGGACTGGAAACACCATATATTTT.

The chain recombines TRBV7-9 with TRBJ2-5, with 8 bases that match TRBD1. The better agreement between TRBJ2-7 and the DNA end casts doubt on the J call. Germline CDR1 is SEHNR and CDR2 is FQNEAQ (reference sequence). CDR3 length: 15 residues. For the CDR3, the DNA is TGTGCCAGCAGCCGTTGGGACAGGAGAGACTACGAGCAGTACTTC. Its protein is CASSRWDRRDYEQYF.

The gene calls are TRBV9 and TRBJ2-1; the match to TRBD2 covers 13 bases. The CDR3 loop spans 17 amino acids. Per the germline V gene, CDR1 is SGDLS and CDR2 is YYNGEE. V shed 0 bases, J shed 6 bases, and the junction held 6 bases outside the gene matches. Here the CDR3 reads CASSVGTSGSRGNEQFF. In DNA form, the CDR3 reads TGTGCCAGCAGCGTAGGGACTAGCGGGAGCAGGGGCAATGAGCAGTTCTTC.

This rearrangement joins TRBV19 to TRBJ1-5; TRBD1 is a possible D gene (5 bases). The CDR3 sequence is 14 residues long. Between the trimmed V and J ends, which lost 3 bases and 2 bases, there was a span of 8 bases. Looked up from germline, CDR1 is LNHDA and CDR2 is SQIVND (reference sequence). CDR3: CASSILGGNQPQHF. The CDR3, as DNA: TGTGCCAGTAGTATTTTGGGGGGCAATCAGCCCCAGCATTTT.

The chain combines TRBV6-5 with TRBJ1-4; no clear D gene. Germline V gene lookup returns CDR1 MNHEY and CDR2 SVGAGI. Trimming removed 6 bases at V and 8 bases at J, with 16 bases between. The CDR3 is 14 amino acids. This CDR3 is CASSQTLGEEKLFF. The CDR3 DNA follows: TGTGCCAGCAGCCAGACCCTGGGTGAGGAAAAACTGTTTTTT.

The chain employs TRBV9 and TRBJ1-1; D unclear. Germline V gives CDR1 SGDLS, CDR2 YYNGEE. With 0 bases removed from V and 2 bases from J, the gap between germline ends came to 17 bases. The CDR3 is 17 amino acids. The CDR3 here is CASSVVGIPSRNTEAFF. In DNA form, the CDR3 reads TGTGCCAGCAGCGTAGTTGGGATACCGTCCAGAAACACTGAAGCTTTCTTT. Based on the CDR3 plus reference TRBV9 and TRBJ1-1, the full variable domain is DSGVTQTPKHLITATGQRVTLRCSPRSGDLSVYWYQQSLDQGLQFLIQYYNGEERAKGNILERFSAQQFPDLHSELNLSSLELGDSALYFCASSVVGIPSRNTEAFFGQGTRLTVV.

The genes are TRBV7-9 and TRBJ2-1; the D gene is possibly TRBD1 (6 bases). Germline CDR1 SEHNR, CDR2 FQNEAQ (reference sequence). The V end was cut by 2 bases, the J end by 0 bases, with 11 bases between. The CDR3 consists of 16 residues. CDR3 coding DNA: TGTGCCAGCAGCTTAAGGGACACCCGCTCCTACAATGAGCAGTTCTTC. This translates into CASSLRDTRSYNEQFF. Combining the CDR3 with reference TRBV7-9 and TRBJ2-1 gives the whole variable domain DTGVSQNPRHKITKRGQNVTFRCDPISEHNRLYWYRQTLGQGPEFLTYFQNEAQLEKSRLLSDRFSAERPKGSFSTLEIQRTEQGDSAMYLCASSLRDTRSYNEQFFGPGTRLTVL.

V usage is TRBV7-2 and J usage is TRBJ1-4, with TRBD1 identical over 7 bases. The CDR3 spans 13 residues. Looked up from germline, CDR1 is SGHTA and CDR2 is FQGNSA. Trimming cost V 6 bases and J 7 bases; bases outside gene matches: 5. In DNA, the CDR3 is TGTGCCAGCAGTTCGGACAGGTCTGAAAAACTGTTTTTT. It is translated as CASSSDRSEKLFF. Using reference TRBV7-2 and TRBJ1-4 for the parts outside the CDR3, the full variable domain is GAGVSQSPSNKVTEKGKDVELRCDPISGHTALYWYRQSLGQGLEFLIYFQGNSAPDKSGLPSDRFSAERTGGSVSTLTIQRTQQEDSAVYLCASSSDRSEKLFFGSGTQLSVL.

The rearrangement links TRBV27 to TRBJ2-7, with TRBD2 identical over 12 bases. The CDR3 loop spans 13 amino acids. J gave up 9 bases and V 2 bases, and 2 bases lay outside the gene matches. CDR1 is MNHEY, CDR2 SMNVEV, per germline (reference sequence). This CDR3 reads CASSLGLAGTQYF. The CDR3 nucleotides read TGTGCCAGCAGTTTAGGACTAGCGGGGACGCAGTACTTC.

The V and J genes are TRBV29-1 and TRBJ2-5; D is ambiguous. Germline V gene lookup returns CDR1 SQVTM and CDR2 ANQGSEA. The CDR3 consists of 15 residues. V lost 2 bases and J 1 base, leaving 14 bases between the germline ends. The CDR3 DNA reads TGCAGCGTTGAAAGTGCTTGGGATCCCCAAGAGACCCAGTACTTC. Protein sequence: CSVESAWDPQETQYF.

The chain recombines TRBV11-2 with TRBJ2-1, with D unclear. This CDR3 comprises 11 residues. Trimming took off 5 bases at V and 4 bases at J, with 3 bases between the two ends. Germline values: CDR1 SGHAT, CDR2 FQNNGV. As DNA, the CDR3 is TGTGCCAGCAGCAAATACAATGAGCAGTTCTTC. It encodes CASSKYNEQFF.

The chain has TRBV2 and TRBJ2-2; D gene ambiguous. Trimming removed 2 bases from V and 13 bases from J, with 14 bases in between. The CDR3 is 13 residues long. CDR1 SNHLY and CDR2 FYNNEI come from the germline V gene. The CDR3 DNA sequence: TGTGCCAGCAGTGAAACCCATGGTGTTGGGCTGTTTTTT. Its protein is CASSETHGVGLFF. The complete variable domain, with remaining parts taken from reference TRBV2 and TRBJ2-2, reads EPEVTQTPSHQVTQMGQEVILRCVPISNHLYFYWYRQILGQKVEFLVSFYNNEISEKSEIFDDQFSVERPDGSNFTLKIRSTKLEDSAMYFCASSETHGVGLFFGEGSRLTVL.

This clone showed up just once. The CDR3 DNA sequence: TGTGCCAGCAGTGAACTAACTGGACTAGCGGGTAACCAAGAGACCCAGTACTTC. As protein: CASSELTGLAGNQETQYF. This rearrangement joins TRBV6-4 to TRBJ2-5; 11 nucleotides line up with TRBD2. The length of the CDR3 is 18 residues. Germline-derived CDR1 and CDR2 are MRHNA and SNTAGT. V was pared by 3 bases and J by 0 bases, with 9 bases of the junction left unmatched.

The chain uses TRBV30 and TRBJ1-4; D is perhaps TRBD1 (6 bases). Germline assignment: CDR1 GTSNPN and CDR2 SVGIG (reference sequence). The CDR3 sequence is 12 residues long. V was shortened by 3 bases and J by 12 bases, with 14 bases between the two germline ends. CDR3 bases: TGTGCCTGGAGCCGAGAGGGGGTAGAACTGTTTTTT. Translating it yields CAWSREGVELFF.

The chain has TRBV21-1 and TRBJ2-3; TRBD2, as called in the table, went unchecked against the DNA. TRBV21-1 is deemed a pseudogene. The CDR3 covers 19 residues. The CDR3 sequence: CASSRPRLAGATSTDTQYF. DNA for the CDR3: TGTGCCAGCAGCCGACCAAGGCTAGCGGGTGCGACTAGCACAGATACGCAGTATTTT.

The rearrangement links TRBV10-1 to TRBJ1-1; tentative D call: TRBD1 (5 bases). V lost 2 bases and J 3 bases, leaving 10 bases between the germline ends. The CDR3 runs 14 residues. CDR1 WNHNN and CDR2 SYGVQD come from the germline V gene (reference sequence). This CDR3 is CASSERVGDTEAFF. The CDR3 DNA reads TGCGCCAGCAGTGAGCGTGTAGGGGACACTGAAGCTTTCTTT.

The chain carries TRBV13 and TRBJ2-5; 12 bases fit TRBD2. CDR3 size: 16 residues. Germline V gene data show CDR1 as PRHDT and CDR2 as FYEKMQ (reference sequence). Unmatched junction bases numbered 6, after V lost 2 bases and J lost 5 bases. The CDR3, as DNA: TGTGCCAGCAGCTTACGACTAGCGGGAGCTTCGGAGACCCAGTACTTC. It is translated as CASSLRLAGASETQYF.

This chain uses TRBV14 with TRBJ2-7; 16 nucleotides agree with TRBD2. V shed 6 bases, J shed 4 bases, and the junction held 6 bases outside the gene matches. The CDR3 sequence is 16 residues long. Germline loops: CDR1 SGHDN, CDR2 FVKESK. CDR3 bases: TGTGCCAGCAGTCCCGGGACTAGCGGGAGGGCGTACGAGCAGTACTTC. Translation: CASSPGTSGRAYEQYF.

The chain couples TRBV9 to TRBJ2-4; the D gene is possibly TRBD1 (6 bases). CDR1 and CDR2 from the germline V gene are SGDLS and YYNGEE. V lost 0 bases and J lost 7, with 20 bases in between. This CDR3 region has 17 residues. CDR3 region: CASSVVGDTGPENIQYF. In DNA, the CDR3 is TGTGCCAGCAGCGTAGTGGGGGACACCGGGCCGGAGAACATTCAGTACTTC.

This chain joins TRBV11-3 and TRBJ2-3; D gene unclear. The CDR3 covers 15 residues. CDR1 is SGHNT, CDR2 YENEEA, per germline. Trimming took 4 bases from V and 1 from J, leaving 12 bases between them. This CDR3 is CASSYSYIRTDTQYF. The CDR3 DNA reads as TGTGCCAGCAGCTACTCTTATATCCGCACAGATACGCAGTATTTT.

This chain connects TRBV7-2 to TRBJ1-1, with D unclear. The CDR3 spans 14 residues. V was trimmed by 2 bases and J by 11 bases, leaving 18 bases between them. The germline V gene has CDR1 SGHTA and CDR2 FQGNSA. CDR3 protein: CASSLLGPTSGAFF. In nucleotides, the CDR3 is TGTGCCAGCAGCTTACTCGGACCCACCAGCGGGGCTTTCTTT.

The chain recombines TRBV13 with TRBJ2-5; 8 nucleotides match TRBD2. The J call may be wrong; the DNA end is better matched by TRBJ2-7. Per the germline V gene, CDR1 is PRHDT and CDR2 is FYEKMQ (reference sequence). The CDR3 loop spans 15 amino acids. The CDR3 region has the DNA TGTGCCAGCAGCTTAAGGGGGACTAGAGAGTACGAGCAGTACTTC. Its translation: CASSLRGTREYEQYF.

The V gene is TRBV4-2, the J gene TRBJ2-2, with D possibly TRBD2 on 6 matching bases. V was trimmed by 0 bases and J by 6 bases, leaving 14 bases between them. The CDR3 runs 16 residues. CDR1 is LGHNA, CDR2 YNFKEQ, per germline. The CDR3, as DNA: TGTGCCAGCAGCCAAGATTTTGGAGGGGCACCCGGGGAGCTGTTTTTT. Translation gives CASSQDFGGAPGELFF.

The V call is TRBV4-3, the J call TRBJ1-4; D is possibly TRBD1 (6 bases). Trimming pared 0 bases from V and 5 bases from J, leaving 13 bases between. Germline CDR1 LGHNA, CDR2 YSLEER. There are 16 residues in the CDR3. CDR3 residues: CASSQDDRQGNEKLFF. As DNA, the CDR3 is TGCGCCAGCAGCCAAGATGATCGGCAGGGGAATGAAAAACTGTTTTTT.

This sequence joins TRBV19 and TRBJ1-1, with D tentatively TRBD1 (5 bases). The V end was cut by 2 bases, the J end by 6 bases, with 10 bases between. This CDR3 region has 13 residues. Looked up from germline, CDR1 is LNHDA and CDR2 is SQIVND (reference sequence). The DNA of the CDR3 is TGTGCCAGTAGTATAAGCTTGACAGCTGAAGCTTTCTTT. Translating it yields CASSISLTAEAFF.

The chain has TRBV6-1 and TRBJ2-5, with 9 nucleotides matching TRBD2. This CDR3 contains 15 residues. With 4 bases clipped from V and 0 bases from J, the junction kept 3 bases outside the gene matches. Germline loops: CDR1 MNHNS, CDR2 SASEGT. The CDR3 spells CASSGTSENQETQYF. The CDR3 nucleotides are TGTGCCAGCAGTGGGACTAGCGAAAACCAAGAGACCCAGTACTTC.

The V and J genes are TRBV4-1 and TRBJ1-1; weak D call: TRBD1 (6 bases). CDR3 length: 14 residues. The V end lost 0 bases, the J end lost 2 bases, and 7 bases lay between the germline ends. CDR1 is MGHRA and CDR2 is YSYEKL in the germline V gene. The CDR3 reads CASSQDRGNTEAFF. CDR3 DNA: TGCGCCAGCAGCCAAGACAGGGGAAACACTGAAGCTTTCTTT.

This rearrangement joins TRBV21-1 to TRBJ2-7. TRBV21-1 is tagged as a pseudogene. The length of the CDR3 is 15 residues. As DNA, the CDR3 is TGTGCCAGCAGCAATTGGGGCAGGGAGCTCTACGAGCAGTACTTC. It is translated as CASSNWGRELYEQYF.

The rearrangement joins TRBV11-3 to TRBJ1-1; 9 positions match TRBD1. The germline CDR1 and CDR2 sequences are SGHNT and YENEEA. Trimming removed 5 bases from V and 3 bases from J; junction bases left unmatched: 7. The CDR3 loop spans 15 amino acids. In DNA, the CDR3 is TGTGCCAGCAGCCGGAGGACAGGGGAGTACACTGAAGCTTTCTTT. It is translated as CASSRRTGEYTEAFF. Full variable domain (remainder filled in from reference TRBV11-3 and TRBJ1-1): EAGVVQSPRYKIIEKKQPVAFWCNPISGHNTLYWYLQNLGQGPELLIRYENEEAVDDSQLPKDRFSAERLKGVDSTLKIQPAELGDSAVYLCASSRRTGEYTEAFFGQGTRLTVV.

The genes are TRBV30 and TRBJ2-7; TRBD1 matches 8 bases. This CDR3 region has 15 residues. V was clipped by 0 bases and J by 3 bases; unmatched bases: 7. Looked up from germline, CDR1 is GTSNPN and CDR2 is SVGIG (reference sequence). The CDR3 DNA is TGTGCCTGGAGTGTTGGGACAGGAGGGCTCTACGAGCAGTACTTC. The encoded protein is CAWSVGTGGLYEQYF.